This T cell receptor beta chain was profiled in a study of cytomegalovirus exposure and HLA in healthy donors. Points from the study as a whole: Later on, analysis showed that most CMV-associated TCR beta chains appeared to be HLA-restricted. The authors considered a cluster of highly shared sequence variants likely to be a sequencing artifact.

A remark on this clone: Its target is not known.

PCR was performed using 60 Vbeta and 13 Jbeta primers. Repertoires were generated with immunoSEQ multiplex PCR, while TCRdb's copy carries only in-frame clones and drops some. The sample table includes about 170,000 clones. The germline CDR1 and CDR2 sequences are MNHNS and SASEGT. The CDR3 extends over 15 amino acids. V was clipped by 4 bases and J by 2 bases; unmatched bases: 8. J is TRBJ2-7 and V is TRBV6-1, with TRBD1 matching 7 bases. This clonotype was obtained from a woman between 18 and 30 years old in good health and CMV-seropositive. Sequencing was carried out using PBMCs. This CDR3 reads CASSGRDSRPYEQYF. The CDR3 nucleotides are TGTGCCAGCAGTGGCCGGGACAGTCGTCCCTACGAGCAGTACTTC.